This T cell receptor (beta chain) is drawn from a study of T-cell memory formation after mild COVID-19. As for the study in general: In these data, TCR clusters were largely donor specific. Study-level points and caveats: Contracting CD4+ clones were located mainly in CM and EM, and CD8+ clones in EMRA.

For this clonotype: What it binds is not known.

The CDR3 is 14 amino acids. With constant-segment primers, 5'RACE yielded cDNA libraries of TCR alpha and TCR beta that carried sample barcodes and UMIs. MiXCR, applied by TCRdb to the 5' RACE reads, yields one record per CDR3 protein. The sample lists 150,000 to 200,000 distinct CDR3 sequences; under 20% were seen once. The sequence was collected from a man aged 18 to 29 who had mild COVID-19 (a few samples of this study predate the infection). Cell type and time point are not known. The sequencing sample was made of PBMCs or a T cell subset sorted from them (not recorded which). The chain carries TRBV21-1 and TRBJ1-1; the table's D gene call, TRBD1, was not cross checked with the DNA. TRBV21-1 is labeled a pseudogene. CDR3 nucleotide sequence: TGTGCCAGCAGCAAAGAGAACGGGGGCACTGAAGCTTTCTTT. Translating gives CASSKENGGTEAFF.